These 23 T cell receptor beta chains share one sample of origin, sequenced in a study of prognosis after radiotherapy for stage I lung cancer. Researchers used two-round multiplex PCR to amplify TCR beta CDR3 starting from genomic DNA. The first PCR round targeted every TRBV and TRBJ gene with specific primers. MiXCR was run by TCRdb on the multiplex PCR reads, yielding one entry per CDR3 protein. Counted here are approximately 51,000 distinct CDR3 sequences, around a third occurring once; the ten biggest clones make up 9.2%. The source material was PBMCs, sampled before or after stereotactic body radiation therapy (not recorded which). The receptors come from a donor at least 50 years old with non-small cell lung cancer.

Details on this clonotype: A much larger clone differs from this one at a single base, so this may be a read error. The gene calls are TRBV27 and TRBJ2-3; D is ambiguous. Trimming removed 6 bases from V and 0 bases from J, with 13 bases in between. The germline V gene has CDR1 MNHEY and CDR2 SMNVEV (reference sequence). CDR3 length: 15 residues. CDR3 coding DNA: TGTGCCAGCAGGGGCTGGGCTGATAGCACAGATACGCAGTATTTT. It is translated as CASRGWADSTDTQYF.

The table lists this clonotype with many counts. The chain couples TRBV2 to TRBJ1-4, with 7 bases that match TRBD1. V lost 10 bases to trimming and J lost 4 bases; unmatched junction nucleotides: 6. The CDR3 spans 13 residues. The germline V gene has CDR1 SNHLY and CDR2 FYNNEI. DNA for the CDR3: TGTGCCACACACAGGGGCCTTAATGAAAAACTGTTTTTT. Translated, it gives CATHRGLNEKLFF.

This clonotype was counted a few times. A much larger clonotype is one base distant, so this may be a read error. The V gene is TRBV2, the J gene TRBJ2-1; D remains unclear. Germline CDR1 and CDR2: SNHLY and FYNNEI. Trimming cost V 7 bases and J 9 bases, with 7 bases left between them. The CDR3 has 10 amino acids. The CDR3 coding sequence is TGTGCCAGCATTGAGGTTGAGCAGTTCTTC. It codes for CASIEVEQFF.

As regards this clonotype: A read error likely explains this, since a far larger clone differs by one base. The rearrangement joins TRBV7-3 to TRBJ2-2; D is unresolved. Germline V gene lookup returns CDR1 SGHTA and CDR2 FQGTGA. This CDR3 is 12 amino acids long. V lost 1 base to trimming and J lost 6 bases, with 3 bases between them. The CDR3 nucleotides are TGTGCCAGCAGCTTAAGGGCCGGGGAGCTGTTTTTT. This gives the protein CASSLRAGELFF.

This clonotype showed up many times. A junction end diverges from the germline sequence, so it may reflect a read error. J is TRBJ2-1 and V is TRBV18; TRBD2 is a possible D gene (6 bases). CDR1 is KGHSH, CDR2 LQKENI, per germline. CDR3 length equals 13 residues. DNA of the CDR3: TGTGCCACCAGTAGGGACTCCCACAATGAGCAGTTCTTC. It specifies CATSRDSHNEQFF.

This clonotype was seen repeatedly, ten times or more. J is TRBJ1-1 and V is TRBV3-1; D not certain. The CDR3 runs to 13 residues. The V end lost 3 bases, the J end lost 0 bases, and 5 bases lay between the germline ends. Germline loops: CDR1 LGHDT, CDR2 YNNKEL (reference sequence). The CDR3 DNA reads as TGTGCCAGCAGCCACGGGTTGAACACTGAAGCTTTCTTT. It yields the protein CASSHGLNTEAFF.

This clonotype has only a few counts. A much larger clone lies a single base off, so this may be a read error. The rearrangement uses TRBV6-1 and TRBJ1-1, with 7 bases identical to TRBD1. This CDR3 is 15 amino acids long. Germline lookup yields CDR1 MNHNS and CDR2 SASEGT. CDR3 in DNA: TGTGCCAGCAGACCTGGACAGGCCTTGAACACTGAATCTTTCTTT. Translated: CASRPGQALNTESFF.

This clonotype has only a few counts. V and J are TRBV6-1 and TRBJ2-7, with 8 bases aligning to TRBD2. The CDR3 totals 15 residues. V was pared by 7 bases and J by 2 bases, with 10 bases of the junction left unmatched. Germline V gene sequence: CDR1 MNHNS, CDR2 SASEGT. In nucleotides, the CDR3 is TGTGCCAGCATTCGGGGGGGTCCACAGACCTACGAGCAGTACTTC. It translates to CASIRGGPQTYEQYF.

To note about this clonotype: With a much larger clone just one base away, this may be a read error. The rearrangement uses TRBV6-4 and TRBJ2-3, with 9 bases fitting TRBD2. CDR3 length: 15 amino acids. Germline CDR1 MRHNA, CDR2 SNTAGT. V was clipped by 4 bases and J by 2 bases; unmatched bases: 4. The CDR3 loop reads CASSGRLAATDTQYF. Here the CDR3 DNA reads TGTGCCAGCAGTGGCCGACTAGCGGCCACAGATACGCAGTATTTT.

This clonotype has a count of ten or more. This rearrangement joins TRBV3-1 to TRBJ2-3; 14 bases are a match to TRBD2. V trimming: 1 base; J trimming: 6 bases; junction bases outside the gene matches: 9. Germline V gene sequence: CDR1 LGHDT, CDR2 YNNKEL (reference sequence). The CDR3 runs 18 residues. This CDR3 reads CASSQGGTSGRMADTQYF. The CDR3 coding sequence is TGTGCCAGCAGCCAAGGGGGGACTAGCGGGAGAATGGCGGATACGCAGTATTTT.

This clonotype has a count of ten or more. The chain joins TRBV7-9 to TRBJ2-7; D perhaps matches TRBD2 (7 bases). V lost 1 base and J 12 bases, leaving 16 bases between the germline ends. Germline CDR1 reads SEHNR; CDR2 reads FQNEAQ (reference sequence). This CDR3 has 13 residues. For the CDR3, the DNA is TGTGCCAGCAGCTTAGATAGGGGGGGCGGTCGGTACTTC. Translation gives CASSLDRGGGRYF.

This clonotype appeared a single time. The chain joins TRBV30 to TRBJ2-7; D call uncertain. Germline CDR1 is GTSNPN and CDR2 is SVGIG (reference sequence). This CDR3 contains 12 residues. Trimming left V 2 bases short and J 2 bases short, with 7 bases between. This CDR3 reads CAWSIFAYEQYF. For the CDR3, the DNA is TGTGCCTGGAGTATCTTCGCCTACGAGCAGTACTTC.

This clonotype was found many times. The chain uses TRBV20-1 and TRBJ2-1; 8 bases map to TRBD2. The CDR3 has 15 residues. Germline values: CDR1 DFQATT, CDR2 SNEGSKA (reference sequence). The ends lost 5 bases at V and 0 bases at J; junction bases unmatched: 6. The chain's CDR3 is CSAPSREVSYNEQFF. The CDR3 DNA follows: TGCAGTGCTCCGTCGCGGGAGGTCTCCTACAATGAGCAGTTCTTC.

Concerning this clonotype itself: A far larger clone is a single base away, which makes a read error likely. This likely comes from a read error, as the CDR3 has no conserved phenylalanine or tryptophan at its end. This chain joins TRBV7-2 and TRBJ2-7; D gene uncertain. V was cut by 7 bases and J by 2 bases, with 6 bases left in between. The CDR3 loop spans 11 amino acids. Germline V lookup: CDR1 SGHTA, CDR2 FQGNSA. In nucleotides, the CDR3 is TGTGCCAGCAAGGGAACCTACGAGCAGTACTCC. The encoded protein is CASKGTYEQYS.

With regard to this clonotype: A clone one base away is much larger, so this may be a read error. The rearrangement links TRBV15 to TRBJ1-5; weak D call: TRBD1 (5 bases). Germline lookup yields CDR1 LNHNV and CDR2 YYDKDF (reference sequence). The V end lost 1 base, the J end lost 5 bases, and 15 bases lay between the germline ends. The CDR3 is made up of 16 amino acids. The CDR3 DNA reads as TGTGCCACCAGCAGAGCCGGTTGGGGCTTGGATCAGCCCCAGCATTTT. Translation: CATSRAGWGLDQPQHF.

The V and J genes are TRBV12-3 or TRBV12-4 and TRBJ1-6; no firm D call. CDR3 size: 14 residues. Trimming cost V 5 bases and J 0 bases, with 5 bases left between them. This CDR3 is CASSAVSYNSPLHF. In nucleotides, the CDR3 is TGTGCCAGCAGTGCTGTCTCCTATAATTCACCCCTCCACTTT.

This clonotype was seen many times. The chain combines TRBV9 with TRBJ1-3; D unclear. The CDR3 loop spans 13 amino acids. Trimming left V 4 bases short and J 4 bases short, with 9 bases between. Germline CDR1 and CDR2: SGDLS and YYNGEE. As DNA, the CDR3 is TGTGCCAGCAGCCAATCACAGGGAAACACCATATATTTT. It specifies CASSQSQGNTIYF. The full variable domain, in which reference TRBV9 and TRBJ1-3 provide the parts outside the CDR3, is DSGVTQTPKHLITATGQRVTLRCSPRSGDLSVYWYQQSLDQGLQFLIQYYNGEERAKGNILERFSAQQFPDLHSELNLSSLELGDSALYFCASSQSQGNTIYFGEGSWLTVV.

This clonotype was seen at least ten times. The V call is TRBV25-1, the J call TRBJ1-1; a possible D gene is TRBD1 (5 bases). The CDR3 has 14 amino acids. Germline values: CDR1 MGHDK, CDR2 SYGVNS. Deletions cut 8 bases from V and 4 bases from J, with 17 bases between. Here the CDR3 reads CASGGRGQGTEAFF. The DNA of the CDR3 is TGTGCCAGCGGAGGACGAGGGCAGGGCACTGAAGCTTTCTTT.

Note on this clonotype: This may stem from a read error, because a much larger clone lies one nucleotide away. The chain uses TRBV27 and TRBJ1-1, with TRBD1 as a possible D gene (6 bases). Germline CDR1 and CDR2: MNHEY and SMNVEV (reference sequence). The CDR3 covers 15 residues. CDR3 sequence: CAISLNRDMNTEAFF. The CDR3 coding sequence is TGTGCCATCAGTTTAAACAGGGACATGAACACTGAAGCTTTCTTT.

There are many counts of this clonotype. The J gene is TRBJ2-5, the V gene TRBV20-1; 16 bases line up with TRBD2. The CDR3 has 18 amino acids. CDR1 is DFQATT, CDR2 SNEGSKA, per germline (reference sequence). Germline trimming cut 4 bases from V and 3 bases from J; bases unmatched to any gene: 11. The CDR3 reads CSAKLKGLAGGPEETQYF. CDR3 in DNA: TGCAGTGCTAAATTAAAGGGACTAGCGGGAGGGCCTGAAGAGACCCAGTACTTC.

This clonotype was picked up many times. The chain uses TRBV3-1 and TRBJ2-2, with D possibly being TRBD1 (6 bases). Trimming shortened V by 3 bases and J by 8 bases, and 16 bases separated the two germline ends. The CDR3 sequence is 15 residues long. Germline V gives CDR1 LGHDT, CDR2 YNNKEL (reference sequence). This CDR3 is CASSQYAGGLGELFF. Written as DNA, the CDR3 is TGTGCCAGCAGCCAGTACGCTGGGGGCTTGGGGGAGCTGTTTTTT.

A word on this clonotype: One end of the junction fails to match germline, which may point to a read error. The chain carries TRBV24-1 and TRBJ2-1; possibly TRBD2 for D (6 bases). This CDR3 has 16 amino acids. Germline lookup yields CDR1 KGHDR and CDR2 SFDVKD. This CDR3 reads CATSWRLGRYRNEQFF. The CDR3 DNA reads as TGCGCCACCAGTTGGAGACTAGGTCGGTATAGGAATGAGCAGTTCTTC.

The table lists this clonotype with a few counts. CDR3 nucleotide sequence: TGCAGTGCTAGAGATCATGGGCGGTGGCAAGAGACCCAGTACTTC. Encoded protein: CSARDHGRWQETQYF. This rearrangement joins TRBV20-1 to TRBJ2-5; no clear D. Trimming cost V 0 bases and J 2 bases, with 13 bases left between them. This CDR3 region has 15 residues. CDR1 DFQATT and CDR2 SNEGSKA come from the germline V gene (reference sequence).